A selection of T cell receptor beta chains follows, all from one sample in a study of cytotoxic CD8 clonotypes in ibrutinib-treated CLL. Repertoires were generated with immunoSEQ multiplex PCR, while TCRdb's copy carries only in-frame clones and drops some. This table has around 20,000 clones, approximately 81% appearing once. Sequenced here: PBMCs, sampled before ibrutinib treatment. The receptors here all came from a human donor with chronic lymphocytic leukemia. Both conserved end residues are part of each CDR3. A D gene is named only where the DNA matches it firmly. Rows give clone size only sometimes, using once, few, many, or a class for an expanded clone.

CDR3 length	V gene	clone size	D gene	J gene	CDR3 protein	CDR3 DNA
13	TRBV7-9	NA	NA	TRBJ2-1	CASSLDGRQKQFF	TGTGCCAGCAGCTTAGACGGTAGGCAAAAGCAGTTCTTC
13	TRBV29-1	NA	TRBD1	TRBJ1-5	CSVGQGRNQPQHF	TGCAGCGTAGGACAGGGCCGCAATCAGCCCCAGCATTTT
14	TRBV28	NA	NA	TRBJ1-5	CARQSQGDNQPQHF	TGTGCCAGACAGTCACAGGGAGACAATCAGCCCCAGCATTTT
9	TRBV29-1	NA	NA	TRBJ2-3	CSSSDTQYF	TGCAGCTCTTCAGATACGCAGTATTTT
14	TRBV7-9	NA	NA	TRBJ2-7	CASSFYGKNYEQYF	TGTGCCAGCAGCTTTTACGGAAAGAACTACGAGCAGTACTTC
14	TRBV6-4	NA	NA	TRBJ2-3	CASSRNGGTDTQYF	TGTGCCAGCAGTCGAAACGGTGGCACAGATACGCAGTATTTT
16	TRBV13	once	NA	TRBJ1-1	CASSSGQRAWFTEAFF	TGTGCCAGCAGCTCCGGACAGCGTGCGTGGTTCACTGAAGCTTTCTTT
15	TRBV4-3	NA	TRBD1	TRBJ2-7	CASSQDAQGAYEQYF	TGCGCCAGCAGCCAAGATGCCCAGGGGGCCTACGAGCAGTACTTC
14	TRBV19	NA	TRBD1	TRBJ1-1	CASSTGTGNTEAFF	TGTGCCAGTAGTACCGGGACAGGGAACACTGAAGCTTTCTTT
14	TRBV2	once	TRBD1	TRBJ1-4	CASRRQGANEKLFF	TGTGCCAGCAGGAGACAGGGTGCTAATGAAAAACTGTTTTTT
13	TRBV5-1	NA	NA	TRBJ2-5	CASSLMVQETQYF	TGCGCCAGCAGCTTAATGGTGCAAGAGACCCAGTACTTC
14	TRBV30	NA	NA	TRBJ1-5	CAWSLGQGNQPQHF	TGTGCCTGGAGCCTCGGGCAGGGGAATCAGCCCCAGCATTTT
15	TRBV30	once	NA	TRBJ2-7	CAWSETGRSSYEQYF	TGTGCCTGGAGCGAAACAGGGAGGAGCTCCTACGAGCAGTACTTC
12	TRBV5-1	NA	NA	TRBJ2-1	CASSSMGNEQFF	TGCGCCAGCAGCTCCATGGGGAATGAGCAGTTCTTC
14	TRBV5-1	NA	NA	TRBJ2-1	CASSLVGSYNEQFF	TGCGCCAGCAGCTTGGTGGGGTCCTACAATGAGCAGTTCTTC
14	TRBV11-1	NA	NA	TRBJ1-1	CASSPEVERTEAFF	TGTGCCAGCAGCCCCGAGGTTGAAAGAACTGAAGCTTTCTTT
14	TRBV18	NA	TRBD2	TRBJ2-3	CASSPQRGADTQYF	TGTGCCAGCTCACCACAGCGGGGGGCAGATACGCAGTATTTT
13	TRBV7-2	NA	NA	TRBJ1-4	CASSSDRFGKLFF	TGTGCCAGCAGCTCGGACCGTTTTGGGAAGCTGTTTTTT
16	TRBV9	NA	NA	TRBJ1-3	CASSVATGPGGNTIYF	TGTGCCAGCAGCGTAGCGACGGGACCGGGAGGAAACACCATATATTTT
15	TRBV7-9	few	NA	TRBJ1-2	CASSQPRGQHYGYTF	TGTGCCAGCAGCCAGCCCCGAGGACAGCACTATGGCTACACCTTC
15	TRBV6-5	once	TRBD1	TRBJ2-3	CASTPRGQGADTQYF	TGTGCCAGCACCCCCCGGGGACAGGGGGCAGATACGCAGTATTTT
13	TRBV11-2	NA	NA	TRBJ2-7	CASSSGVWYEQYF	TGTGCCAGCAGCTCCGGTGTGTGGTACGAGCAGTACTTC